A selection of T cell receptor beta chains follows, all from one sample in a study of OX40 agonist ivuxolimab in advanced cancers. Produced via immunoSEQ multiplex PCR; TCRdb's table is partial and in-frame only. In the table there are roughly 60,000 clones, about 89% of which are singletons. The starting material was CD4+ or CD8+ T cells sorted from blood, obtained in a trial of the OX40 agonist ivuxolimab. The source of these receptors is an adult with an advanced solid tumor such as melanoma, head and neck, liver or kidney cancer. CDR3s include the opening cysteine and the closing phenylalanine or tryptophan. The D gene is left open where the match is weak. Clone size appears in some rows only: once, few, many, or a class for an expanded clone.

CDR3aa: CASSLEGRQNLNTEAFF
CDR3nt: TGTGCCAGCAGTTTAGAAGGGAGACAGAACTTGAACACTGAAGCTTTCTTT
v_gene: TRBV28
j_gene: TRBJ1-1
abundance: NA
d_gene: NA

CDR3aa: CASSLNSFTDTQYF
CDR3nt: TGTGCCAGCAGCTTAAATTCGTTCACAGATACGCAGTATTTT
v_gene: TRBV11-3
j_gene: TRBJ2-3
abundance: NA
d_gene: NA

CDR3aa: CASSTRTSGRNEQFF
CDR3nt: TGTGCCAGCAGTACCCGGACTAGCGGGAGAAATGAGCAGTTCTTC
v_gene: TRBV28
j_gene: TRBJ2-1
abundance: NA
d_gene: TRBD2

CDR3aa: CASSPTSGMVTDTQYF
CDR3nt: TGTGCCAGCAGCCCGACTAGCGGGATGGTCACAGATACGCAGTATTTT
v_gene: TRBV7-2
j_gene: TRBJ2-3
abundance: NA
d_gene: TRBD2

CDR3aa: CASSLARGQAVTGELFF
CDR3nt: TGTGCCAGCAGCTTGGCCCGGGGTCAGGCCGTCACCGGGGAGCTGTTTTTT
v_gene: TRBV5-6
j_gene: TRBJ2-2
abundance: once
d_gene: NA

CDR3aa: CASSQAGRYNEQFF
CDR3nt: TGTGCCAGCAGCCAAGCGGGACGGTACAATGAGCAGTTCTTC
v_gene: TRBV4-2
j_gene: TRBJ2-1
abundance: NA
d_gene: NA

CDR3aa: CASSYYQSTEAFF
CDR3nt: TGTGCCAGCAGCTATTACCAGAGCACTGAAGCTTTCTTT
v_gene: TRBV7-2
j_gene: TRBJ1-1
abundance: NA
d_gene: NA

CDR3aa: CASSVGGEWLAEAFF
CDR3nt: TGTGCCAGCAGCGTAGGGGGAGAGTGGCTGGCGGAGGCTTTCTTT
v_gene: TRBV9
j_gene: TRBJ1-1
abundance: once
d_gene: NA

CDR3aa: CASSQGGTGGRFAEAFF
CDR3nt: TGTGCCAGCAGCCAAGGTGGGACAGGGGGTCGATTCGCTGAAGCTTTCTTT
v_gene: TRBV14
j_gene: TRBJ1-1
abundance: NA
d_gene: TRBD1

CDR3aa: CASTSGPDTGELFF
CDR3nt: TGTGCCAGTACTTCCGGGCCGGACACCGGGGAGCTGTTTTTT
v_gene: TRBV6-6
j_gene: TRBJ2-2
abundance: NA
d_gene: NA

CDR3aa: CASSPTGRYEQFF
CDR3nt: TGTGCCAGCAGCCCAACGGGGAGGTATGAGCAGTTCTTC
v_gene: TRBV5-6
j_gene: TRBJ2-1
abundance: few
d_gene: NA

CDR3aa: CASSLEGGGTQYF
CDR3nt: TGTGCCAGCAGCTTGGAAGGGGGAGGCACGCAGTATTTT
v_gene: TRBV5-6
j_gene: TRBJ2-3
abundance: NA
d_gene: NA